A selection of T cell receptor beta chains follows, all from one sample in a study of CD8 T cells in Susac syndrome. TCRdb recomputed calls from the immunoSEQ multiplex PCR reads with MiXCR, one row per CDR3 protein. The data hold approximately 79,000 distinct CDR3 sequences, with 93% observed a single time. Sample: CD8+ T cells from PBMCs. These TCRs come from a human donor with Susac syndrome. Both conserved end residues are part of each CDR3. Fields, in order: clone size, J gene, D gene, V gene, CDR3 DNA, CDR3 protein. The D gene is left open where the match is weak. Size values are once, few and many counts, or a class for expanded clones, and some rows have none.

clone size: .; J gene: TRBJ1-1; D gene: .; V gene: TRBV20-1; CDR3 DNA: TGCAGTGCTAAAAGCCTGTTGACAGGCTCGTACGCTTTCTTT; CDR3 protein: CSAKSLLTGSYAFF
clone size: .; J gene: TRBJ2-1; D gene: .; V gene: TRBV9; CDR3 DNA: TGTGCCAGCAGCGTCGGGTCTGGCTACAATGAGCAGTTCTTC; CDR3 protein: CASSVGSGYNEQFF
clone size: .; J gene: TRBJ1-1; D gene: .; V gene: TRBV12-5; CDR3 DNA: TGTGCTAGTGCCAGAGAGGAAAACACTGAAGCTTTCTTT; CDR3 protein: CASAREENTEAFF
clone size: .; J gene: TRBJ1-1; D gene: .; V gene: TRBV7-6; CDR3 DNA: TGTGCCAGCAGCGTCAACCCAGGGGTCACTGAAGCTTTCTTT; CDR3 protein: CASSVNPGVTEAFF
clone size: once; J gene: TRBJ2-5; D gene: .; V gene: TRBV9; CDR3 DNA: TGTGCCAGCAGCGTAGACGTGGGAGAAGAGACCCAGTACTTC; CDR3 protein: CASSVDVGEETQYF
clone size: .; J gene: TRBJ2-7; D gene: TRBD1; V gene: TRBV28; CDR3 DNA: TGTGCCAGCAGGCAGGGGGCACCCTACGAGCAGTACTTC; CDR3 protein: CASRQGAPYEQYF
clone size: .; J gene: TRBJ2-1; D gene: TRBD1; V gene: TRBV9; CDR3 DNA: TGTGCCAGCAGCGTAGGGTTAGGGGGCGCCTACAATGAGCAGTTCTTC; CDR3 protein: CASSVGLGGAYNEQFF
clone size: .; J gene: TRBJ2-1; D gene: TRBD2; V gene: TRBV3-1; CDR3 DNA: TGTGCCAGCAGCCATAGTAGCGGGAGGGCGATTTTTAATGAGCAGTTCTTC; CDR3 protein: CASSHSSGRAIFNEQFF
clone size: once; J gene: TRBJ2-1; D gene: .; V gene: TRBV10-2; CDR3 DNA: TGCGCCAGCAGTGACCAGGAGATGGGGCCTGACAATGAGCAGTTCTTC; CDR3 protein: CASSDQEMGPDNEQFF
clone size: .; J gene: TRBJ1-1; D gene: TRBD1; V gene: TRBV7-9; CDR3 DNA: TGTGCCAGCAGATTAACCGCCGGGACAGGGGTATTTGGGAACACTGAAGCTTTCTTT; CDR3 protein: CASRLTAGTGVFGNTEAFF
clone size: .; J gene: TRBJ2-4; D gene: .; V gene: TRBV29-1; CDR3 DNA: TGCAGCGTTCAAACGGGTTCCAAAAACATTCAGTACTTC; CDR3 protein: CSVQTGSKNIQYF
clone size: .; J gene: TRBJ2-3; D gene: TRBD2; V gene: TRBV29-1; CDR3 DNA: TGCAGCGTTGCCGGACTAGCGGGAGAGGCAGATACGCAGTATTTT; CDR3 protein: CSVAGLAGEADTQYF
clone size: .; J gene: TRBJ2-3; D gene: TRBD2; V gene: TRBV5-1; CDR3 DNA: TGCGCCAGCAGCTCCCGGACTAGCGCGGATACGCAGTATTTT; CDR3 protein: CASSSRTSADTQYF
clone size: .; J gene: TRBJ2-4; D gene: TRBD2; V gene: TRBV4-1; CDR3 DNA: TGCGCCAGCAGCCAAGATCTCGGGCGGGGGGGAACCTTAAACATTCAGTACTTC; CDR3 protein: CASSQDLGRGGTLNIQYF
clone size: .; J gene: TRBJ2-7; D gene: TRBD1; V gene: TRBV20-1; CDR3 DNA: TGCAGTGCTAGAGACGTTGGGACAGGGGGCTCGTACGAGCAGTACTTC; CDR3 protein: CSARDVGTGGSYEQYF